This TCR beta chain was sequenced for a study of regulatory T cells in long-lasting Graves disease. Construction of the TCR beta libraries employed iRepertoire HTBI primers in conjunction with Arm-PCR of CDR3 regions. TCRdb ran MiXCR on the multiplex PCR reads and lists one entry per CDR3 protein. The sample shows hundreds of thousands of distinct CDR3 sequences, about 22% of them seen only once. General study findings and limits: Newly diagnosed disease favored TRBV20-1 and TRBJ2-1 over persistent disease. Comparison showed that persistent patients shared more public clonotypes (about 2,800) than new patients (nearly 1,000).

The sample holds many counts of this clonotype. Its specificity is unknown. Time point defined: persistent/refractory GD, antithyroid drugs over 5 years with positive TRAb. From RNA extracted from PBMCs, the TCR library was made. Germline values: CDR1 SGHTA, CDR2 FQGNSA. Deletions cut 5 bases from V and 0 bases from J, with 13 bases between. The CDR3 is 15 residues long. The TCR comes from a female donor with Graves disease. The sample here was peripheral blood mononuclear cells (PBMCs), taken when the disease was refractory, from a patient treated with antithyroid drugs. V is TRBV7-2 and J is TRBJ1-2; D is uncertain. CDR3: CASSQEMLANYGYTF. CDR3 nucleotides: TGTGCCAGCAGCCAGGAGATGTTAGCTAACTATGGCTACACCTTC.